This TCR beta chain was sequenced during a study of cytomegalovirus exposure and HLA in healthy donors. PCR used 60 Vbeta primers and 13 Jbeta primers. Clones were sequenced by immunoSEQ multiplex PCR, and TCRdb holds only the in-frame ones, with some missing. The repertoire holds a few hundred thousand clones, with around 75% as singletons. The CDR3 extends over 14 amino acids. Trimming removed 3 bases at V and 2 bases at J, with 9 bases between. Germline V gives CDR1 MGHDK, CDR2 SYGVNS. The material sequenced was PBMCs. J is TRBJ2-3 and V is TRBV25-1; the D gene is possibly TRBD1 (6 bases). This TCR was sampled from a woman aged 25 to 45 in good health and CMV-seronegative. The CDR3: CASSDTGITDTQYF. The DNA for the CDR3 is TGTGCCAGCAGTGACACAGGGATCACAGATACGCAGTATTTT.